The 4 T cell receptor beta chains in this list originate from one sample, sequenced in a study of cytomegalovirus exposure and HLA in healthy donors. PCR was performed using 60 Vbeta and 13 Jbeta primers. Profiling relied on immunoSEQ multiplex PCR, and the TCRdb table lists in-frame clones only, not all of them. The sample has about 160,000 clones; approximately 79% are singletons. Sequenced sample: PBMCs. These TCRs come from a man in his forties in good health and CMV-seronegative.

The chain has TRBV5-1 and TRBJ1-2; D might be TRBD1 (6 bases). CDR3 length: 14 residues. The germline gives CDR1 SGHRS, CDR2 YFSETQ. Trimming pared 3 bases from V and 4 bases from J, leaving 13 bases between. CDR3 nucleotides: TGCGCCAGCAGCTCCCGGGACACCGTCTATGGCTACACCTTC. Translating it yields CASSSRDTVYGYTF.

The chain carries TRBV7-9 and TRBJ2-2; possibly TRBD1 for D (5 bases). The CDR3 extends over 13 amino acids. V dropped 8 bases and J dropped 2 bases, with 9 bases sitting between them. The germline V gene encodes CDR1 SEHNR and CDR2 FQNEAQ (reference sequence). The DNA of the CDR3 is TGTGCCAGCCCAGGGCATAACACCGGGGAGCTGTTTTTT. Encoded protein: CASPGHNTGELFF.

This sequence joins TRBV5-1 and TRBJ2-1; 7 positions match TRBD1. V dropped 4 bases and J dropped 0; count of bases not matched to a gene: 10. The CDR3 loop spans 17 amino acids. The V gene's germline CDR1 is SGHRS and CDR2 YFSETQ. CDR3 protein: CASSPGLQGNSYNEQFF. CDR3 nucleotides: TGCGCCAGCAGCCCCGGGCTACAGGGGAACTCCTACAATGAGCAGTTCTTC.

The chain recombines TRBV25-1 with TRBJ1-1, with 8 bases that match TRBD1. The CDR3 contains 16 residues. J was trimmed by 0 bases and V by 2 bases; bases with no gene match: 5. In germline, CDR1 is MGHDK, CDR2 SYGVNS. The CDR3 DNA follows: TGTGCCAGCAGTGAACTGGCAGGGGGCGTGAACACTGAAGCTTTCTTT. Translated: CASSELAGGVNTEAFF.